This T cell receptor beta chain was retrieved from a study of cytomegalovirus exposure and HLA in healthy donors listed by TCRdb under 2017. Study-wide context: An earlier analysis of some 600 of the donors reported about 260 Gb of sequence data and 95 million to 120 million unique TCR beta sequences obtained from about 179 million T cells. An earlier analysis of more than 450 of the donors used high-throughput TCR beta sequencing to judge whether each TCR beta V gene segment behaved as functional or pseudogenic. The genetic ancestry cluster associated with self-reported Caucasian donors included about 81% of the 398 genotyped donors. The study profiled the T cell repertoires of about 640 subjects by immunosequencing and related them to cytomegalovirus serostatus. To predict cytomegalovirus infection status, the study combined high-throughput TCR immunosequencing, statistical association of individual TCRs with disease status, and machine learning. Donor age, sex, ethnicity and CMV serostatus were collected together with the repertoire data. Both class I and class II loci were covered by HLA typing, at four-digit resolution. A later analysis re-examined previously published TCR beta repertoires from several hundred donors and added high-resolution HLA genotyping to investigate patterns of TCR occurrence. Typing coverage differed by locus: A, B, C, DRB1 and DQB1 were typed in roughly 620-630 donors, DQA1 in approximately 520, DPA1 in 606, and DPB1 in just under 490. Every repertoire in the discovery cohort had been generated on one and the same sequencing platform. Across about 370 genotyped donors of the cohort, an average of approximately 240,000 unique TCR beta nucleotide sequences per donor were sequenced, and roughly 20% of those sequences were non-productive. Roughly 320 gigabases of sequencing data and around 90 million unique TCR sequences made up an early release that covered about 640 HLA-typed donors. The study aimed to test whether cataloging public T cell receptors could reveal signatures of past pathogen exposure. Genome-wide SNP genotypes for about 55% of the 666 donors were used in a later genetic analysis, which treated that subset as a discovery cohort. A separate validation cohort of roughly 120 different subjects was used in addition to the roughly 620-subject first cohort. In the later analysis, no new phenotypic data were used to find candidate immune exposures; instead, reliance was placed on TCR beta sequences and their occurrence across donors. Five DR-DQ haplotypes were treated as single units for association and clustering because of strong linkage in the cohort.

Library preparation was by the immunoSEQ multiplex PCR assay. A mixture of 60 forward primers for TCR Vbeta segments and 13 reverse primers for TCR Jbeta segments was used in the multiplex PCR. The CDR3 region of rearranged TCR beta genes was amplified from genomic DNA with a multiplex PCR assay. The Illumina HiSeq System was used to sequence the amplified TCR beta libraries as 87-base-pair reads. From the authors' description of their analysis: In a later analysis, 80 million or so unique TCR beta chains were counted across the roughly 700 repertoires, and roughly 11 million of these chains were shared by at least two donors. A nearest-neighbor algorithm error-corrected the raw reads and collapsed the reads into unique sequences, merging closely related sequences to remove PCR and sequencing errors. Alignment of CDR3 sequences to IMGT reference sequences was used to assign V, D and J gene segments. Each retained sequence needed at least a six-nucleotide match to both a V gene segment and a J gene segment. A rearrangement counted as productive if the CDR3 had no stop codons and remained in frame with V and J, and every other rearrangement counted as non-productive. CDR3 was defined according to IMGT convention as the region running from the second conserved V-encoded cysteine to the conserved J-encoded phenylalanine. The earlier analysis of 450 to 750 of the donors excluded any sequence lacking an unambiguous match to a single V gene segment. An earlier analysis of a few hundred of the donors called V segments functional above 56.7% productive rearrangements and segregating when the between-donor standard deviation exceeded 5%. A statistical classification framework was built to diagnose cytomegalovirus status from the catalog of TCR beta chain sequences. V and J gene assignment, in a later analysis, came from comparing TCR nucleotide sequences with IMGT/GENE-DB human TR gene sequences. A later analysis assigned CDR3 sequences and most-parsimonious VDJ recombination scenarios with the TCRdist pipeline. In a later analysis, each TCR beta chain was defined by its CDR3 amino acid sequence together with its V-gene family, and reads without a unique V-gene family were excluded. In a later analysis, 550 to 650 highly shared, low-generation-probability nucleotide sequences were removed to address suspected cross-contamination and a sequencing artifact. In a later analysis, a clonal expansion index was calculated for each public chain from normalized within-repertoire ranks of inferred template counts. Generation probabilities in a later analysis came from a VDJ recombination model fitted to out-of-frame rearrangements, and those results were checked against IGoR. Hypergeometric tests were used in a later analysis to score TCR-TCR, TCR-HLA and TCR-CMV co-occurrence, with a repertoire-size bias correction applied to the TCR pairs. To estimate false discovery rates, a later analysis permuted the HLA or CMV assignments 20 times. In a later analysis, co-occurring TCRs were grouped using DBSCAN, and TCRdist sequence similarity was added for clustering within HLA-allele-positive subsets. For co-occurrence clustering, repertoires with fewer than 30,000 or more than 120,000 public chains were excluded, along with roughly five repertoires with anomalous nucleotide sharing. TCRdb mirrors the immuneACCESS table, restricted to in-frame sequences. Some clones are absent from its copies; in checked studies, under half trace to an unresolved V gene, and the reason for the others is unknown. For V, J and clone size, that table is used; D and trimming come from the DNA. The sample has under 150,000 clones on record, about three quarters of them singletons. The ten biggest clones cover 3.9% of the sample.

The cohort consisted of fewer than 700 healthy bone marrow donors. Cohort members were all nominally healthy when sampled, although unrecorded immune exposures were likely present. The donor was CMV seronegative and belonged to the group of 352 seronegative cohort members. A peripheral blood sample was provided by each donor, and peripheral blood mononuclear cells were used for TCR beta sequencing. Genomic DNA extraction from the blood cell samples was performed with the Qiagen DNeasy Blood Extraction Kit. The germline V and J ends show losses of 3 bases and 4 bases respectively, and no gene match explains 2 bases of the junction. CDR1 and CDR2 (LNHDA, SQIVND) derive from the germline V gene (reference sequence). The CDR3 runs 13 residues from the cysteine to the phenylalanine. Only the CDR3 region is kept as DNA, spanning 39 bases read in frame from base 1. The full study reports these points: Some IMGT-functional V segments, including TRBV6-2 and TRBV6-3, could not be told apart with the 87-base-pair reads, so those segments were excluded. A further reported finding was that TCR beta sequences accurately predicted the HLA-A and HLA-B alleles for most subjects in the first cohort. Specific HLA alleles were associated with 15,000 to 20,000 TCR beta sequences at a false discovery rate of 0.05 in a later analysis. CMV serostatus was the only immune exposure information available for the cohort. In a later genetic analysis, a missense DCLRE1C variant was associated with V-gene and J-gene trimming of TCR beta chains, and the association was replicated in an independent cohort. Correlated functional status among segregating V segments might reflect linkage disequilibrium, but an unknown experimental factor could not be ruled out. It was suggested by the authors that the approach could potentially be generalized to other disease states and immunological phenotypes. In the study, 150 to 200 TCR beta chains were listed as associated with cytomegalovirus. Because some donors lacked HLA typing at each locus, the association tests relied only on the typed subset. In vitro tests confirmed that three of the cytomegalovirus-associated TCR beta chains recognize cytomegalovirus antigens. An earlier analysis of several hundred of the donors showed that most TCR beta V segments appeared in productive rearrangements either about 87% or about 30% of the time, which broadly matched IMGT annotations. A cluster of highly shared sequence variants was judged likely to represent a technical artifact of the sequencing pipeline. Compared with equally common non-associated chains, HLA-associated TCR beta chains in a later analysis were more clonally expanded and had lower generation probabilities. A later genetic analysis reported fewer N-insertions in productive TCRs among donors in an Asian-associated ancestry cluster than the roughly 720-donor mean. While some public TCRs were present in many individuals, most TCR sequences turned up only very rarely across donors. Cytomegalovirus status was reported to be diagnosed by the classifier with high specificity and sensitivity in both the original and validation cohorts. Because counts were too low, approximately 18 rarely observed V segments, including chromosome 9 orphons, were excluded from the earlier analysis of 500 to 700 of the donors. Strong co-occurrence of HLA alleles, especially DR and DQ, made assigning TCR associations to individual alleles difficult. A later analysis found that TCR association rates varied across HLA loci, with DRB1 alleles showing the most associated TCRs and HLA-C alleles the fewest. Presence/absence analyses assumed roughly uniform sequencing depth across donors, an assumption that may not hold. In a later analysis, most CMV-associated TCR beta chains were found to appear HLA-restricted, with HLA associations seemingly driven largely by CMV exposure. In a later analysis, several top co-occurrence clusters were reported to appear linked to parvovirus B19, influenza, CMV and Epstein-Barr virus. In this cohort, only TCR beta chains were sequenced, and detectable features were limited by the absence of alpha or paired-chain data.

This clone was observed once. What this receptor recognizes is not known. The input lacks base qualities; no much larger clone sits a single base away. The sequence came from a man between 18 and 29 years old in good health and CMV-seronegative. This sequence uses TRBV19 and TRBJ1-2, with 7 central nucleotides matching TRBD1. Sequencing was done on a sample of PBMCs. In nucleotides, the sequence is TGTGCCAGTAGTATTGGGACAGCCTATGGCTACACCTTC. Its protein is CASSIGTAYGYTF.